Presented here are 10 T cell receptor delta chains from one specimen sequenced in a study of γδ T cells in repeated Plasmodium falciparum infection. TCRdb applied CATT to the multiplex PCR reads for clone calling. The sample holds tens of thousands of delta-chain clones, approximately 1.4% seen once. Vgamma9/Vdelta2+ and Vdelta2-negative gammadelta T cells were flow-sorted from PBMC for bulk sequencing. Sequencing was done on a sample of gamma-delta T cells from blood. The receptor source for this set is a pool of human donors (malaria-infected and uninfected, not separated).

To note about this clone: The TCRdb protein, from a much larger clone, departs from this DNA's translation at residue 7, likely by read error; the protein shown derives from the DNA. The rearrangement links TRAV38-2/DV8 to TRDJ1; 13 nucleotides agree with TRDD3. CDR1 is TSESDYY, CDR2 QEAYKQQN, per germline. The CDR3 is made up of 20 amino acids. The V segment lost 0 bases and the J segment 0 bases; nucleotides outside the gene matches: 11. The DNA for the CDR3 is TGTGCTTATAGGAGCGGGCCTTACTGGGGGATACGCTTGTACACCGATAAACTCATCTTT. Translating it yields CAYRSGPYWGIRLYTDKLIF.

This clone came up a few times. A far bigger clonotype differs at one base, so this is likely a read error. Other DNA sequences in this specimen translate into the identical CDR3. The J gene is TRDJ3, the V gene TRDV2; 7 positions agree with TRDD3. As TCRdb names no J gene, one was assigned here on the basis of a DNA match to germline. The CDR3 contains 20 residues. In germline, CDR1 is GEAIGNYY, CDR2 EKD. The CDR3 loop reads CACDPAGTIGGSWDTRQMFF. The DNA of the CDR3 is TGCGCCTGTGACCCCGCCGGGACGATTGGGGGATCCTGGGACACCCGACAGATGTTTTTC.

Concerning this clone itself: The amino acid sequence in TCRdb belongs to a much larger clone and departs from this DNA's translation at residue 12, likely a sequencing read error; the sequence shown is translated from the DNA. The chain is built from TRDV2 and TRDJ1; 11 bases align to TRDD3. This CDR3 comprises 18 residues. The junction had 10 bases not matched to a gene; V was cut back by 1 base and J by 1 base. From germline, CDR1 is GEAIGNYY and CDR2 EKD. The CDR3 nucleotides read TGTGCCTGTGACACACGACTGGGGGATAAGAAACGCACCGATAAACTCATCTTT. Amino acids: CACDTRLGDKKRTDKLIF.

This clone showed up just a few times. This DNA's translation and the protein TCRdb lists, from a much larger clone, do not match at residue 6, likely due to a read error; the protein shown is translated from the DNA. The V call is TRDV1, the J call TRDJ1, with D perhaps TRDD3 (5 bases). CDR1 and CDR2 (germline): TSWWSYY, QGS. There are 12 residues in the CDR3. Trimming pared 9 bases from V and 4 bases from J, leaving 12 bases between. The CDR3 sequence is CALLAGGDKLIF. The CDR3 DNA is TGTGCTCTCCTAGCCGGGGGCGATAAACTCATCTTT.

Comment on this clone: One base separates it from a far larger clone, so it is likely a read error. Other DNA sequences in this specimen translate into the identical CDR3. The V gene is TRDV2, the J gene TRDJ3, with a possible D match to TRDD3 (6 bases). TCRdb does not report a J gene; here it was assigned by matching the DNA to germline references. Germline CDR1 reads GEAIGNYY; CDR2 reads EKD. V lost 3 bases, J lost 1 base, and 21 bases lay in between. CDR3 length equals 20 residues. Here the CDR3 DNA reads TGTGCCTGTGACCCCGCCGGGACGATTGGGGGGTCCTGGGACACCCGACAGATGTTTTTC. It yields the protein CACDPAGTIGGSWDTRQMFF.

Ten or more counts support this clone. This chain joins TRDV1 and TRDJ1; D not certain. TCRdb supplies no J gene; here it was assigned by aligning the nucleotide sequence to germline. The germline CDR1 and CDR2 sequences are TSWWSYY and QGS. The V end lost 1 base, the J end lost 0 bases, and 21 bases lay between the germline ends. CDR3 length: 19 residues. CDR3 DNA sequence: TGTGCTCTTGGGGAACCCTCGCACAGGCTTTACCCCTACACCGATAAACTCATCTTT. This gives the protein CALGEPSHRLYPYTDKLIF.

Concerning this clone itself: A far bigger clonotype differs at one base, so this is likely a read error. Other DNA sequences in this sample translate to the same CDR3. J is TRDJ1 and V is TRDV2, with 11 bases matching TRDD3. TCRdb gives no J gene; it was assigned here by matching the DNA to germline. CDR1 GEAIGNYY and CDR2 EKD come from the germline V gene. Germline trimming cut 0 bases from V and 7 bases from J; bases unmatched to any gene: 30. The CDR3 consists of 23 residues. The DNA of the CDR3 is TGTGCCTGTGACACCGCCCCGGCACGTGGAGTGGGGGATACGACCTACCTACCCGGTAAACTCATCTTT. Translating gives CACDTAPARGVGDTTYLPGKLIF.

This clone was counted only a few times. Translating this DNA gives a protein that differs at residue 12 from the TCRdb one, which belongs to a much larger clone; a read error is likely, and the protein shown is this translation. The chain combines TRDV2 with TRDJ2; weak D call: TRDD3 (6 bases). No J segment appears in TCRdb, so it was assigned here by matching the sequence to germline. The V gene's germline CDR1 is GEAIGNYY and CDR2 EKD. The CDR3 has 15 residues. The CDR3, as DNA: TGTGCCTGTGACACCGGGGATGCTTTGACAGCACGACTCTTCTTT. It translates to CACDTGDALTARLFF.

Concerning this clone itself: A read error likely explains why the TCRdb protein, taken from a much larger clone, differs from this DNA's translation at residue 14; the protein shown is translated from the DNA. No J gene was called, and the V gene is TRDV1; the table gives TRDD3 as D, unverified against the DNA. This CDR3 has 15 residues. The V gene's germline CDR1 is TSWWSYY and CDR2 QGS. The CDR3 reads CALGGRGGRSDKLTF. CDR3 DNA sequence: TGTGCTCTTGGGGGACGAGGCGGGAGGTCCGATAAACTCACCTTT.

This clone was seen many times. Sequence at one end of the junction differs from germline and may be a read error. J is TRDJ1 and V is TRDV1; D tentatively fits TRDD2 or TRDD3 (5 bases each). From germline, CDR1 is TSWWSYY and CDR2 QGS. The CDR3 is 16 amino acids. The CDR3 region is CALGDLRGEVTNKLIF. The CDR3 coding sequence is TGTGCTCTTGGGGACCTACGAGGGGAAGTCACCAATAAACTCATCTTT.